This T cell receptor beta chain emerged from a study of T-cell reconstitution after alpha-beta-depleted transplantation in children (dated by TCRdb to 2016 to 2017). As for the study more broadly: Using TCR repertoire profiling, the study followed T-cell immune reconstitution in a quantitative way in children after TCRalphabeta/CD19-depleted allogeneic hematopoietic cell transplantation.

Measured from the cysteine to the phenylalanine, the CDR3 is 16 residues long. Only the CDR3 portion is preserved as DNA: 48 bases, with reading frame beginning at the first base. Trimming costs V 1 base and J 4 bases, and their ends lie 13 bases apart. The germline V gene specifies KGHDR as CDR1 and SFDVKD as CDR2. This clonotype was recorded a few times. It lacks a known antigen. Per-base qualities were not stored, and no clone one base away is much larger. Library preparation employed PCR. The sequencer listed for this sample is Illumina HiSeq 2500. To normalize quantification of the TCRbeta repertoire, the TCR libraries were built with molecular barcoding that relied on unique molecular identifiers. In TCRdb, the public reads were trimmed at Q25 with fastp and aligned with MiXCR, with productive beta chains retained. All rows with the same CDR3 protein become a single entry with the most common DNA and genes. The sample table lists roughly 500,000 distinct CDR3 sequences, 30% to 35% of them with a count of one. Approximately 2.3% of the sample is in the top ten clones.

The source of this sequence is a human donor who donated a stem cell graft to a child with aplastic anemia. The chain was built from TRBV24-1 and TRBJ2-1; D gene: possibly TRBD2, on 5 matching bases. Material: PBMCs from the stem cell graft donor, obtained from the stem cell graft. The CDR3 is CATSDFKGVRYNEQFF. The DNA sequence reads TGTGCCACCAGTGATTTCAAGGGAGTGCGGTACAATGAGCAGTTCTTC.